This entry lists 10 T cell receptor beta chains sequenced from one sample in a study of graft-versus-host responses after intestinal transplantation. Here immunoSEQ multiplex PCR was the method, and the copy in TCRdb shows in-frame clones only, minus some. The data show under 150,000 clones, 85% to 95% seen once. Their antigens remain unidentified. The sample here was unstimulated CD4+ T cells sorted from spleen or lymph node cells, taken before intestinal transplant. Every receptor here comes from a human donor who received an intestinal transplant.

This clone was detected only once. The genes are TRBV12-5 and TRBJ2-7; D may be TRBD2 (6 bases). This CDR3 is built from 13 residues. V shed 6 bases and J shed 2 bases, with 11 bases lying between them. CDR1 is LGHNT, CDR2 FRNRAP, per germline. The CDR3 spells CASGPRGTYEQYF. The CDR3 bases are TGTGCTAGTGGACCGCGGGGTACCTACGAGCAGTACTTC.

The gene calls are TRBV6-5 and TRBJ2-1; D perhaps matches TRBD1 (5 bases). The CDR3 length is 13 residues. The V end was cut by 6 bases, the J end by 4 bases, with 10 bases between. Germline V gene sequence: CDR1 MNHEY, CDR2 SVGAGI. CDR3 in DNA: TGTGCCAGCAGACGAGACAGTTACAATGAGCAGTTCTTC. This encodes CASRRDSYNEQFF.

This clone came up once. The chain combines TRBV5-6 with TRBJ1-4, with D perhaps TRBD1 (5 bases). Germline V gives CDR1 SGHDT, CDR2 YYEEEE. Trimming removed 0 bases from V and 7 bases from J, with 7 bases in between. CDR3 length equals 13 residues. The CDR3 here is CASSLGGVEKLFF. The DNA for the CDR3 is TGTGCCAGCAGCTTGGGGGGGGTTGAAAAACTGTTTTTT.

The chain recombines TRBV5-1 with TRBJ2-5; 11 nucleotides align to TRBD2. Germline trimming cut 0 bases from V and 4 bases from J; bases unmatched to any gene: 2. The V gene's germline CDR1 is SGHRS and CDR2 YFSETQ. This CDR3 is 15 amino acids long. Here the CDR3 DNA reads TGCGCCAGCAGCTTGGGGACTAGCGGGTCAGAGACCCAGTACTTC. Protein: CASSLGTSGSETQYF.

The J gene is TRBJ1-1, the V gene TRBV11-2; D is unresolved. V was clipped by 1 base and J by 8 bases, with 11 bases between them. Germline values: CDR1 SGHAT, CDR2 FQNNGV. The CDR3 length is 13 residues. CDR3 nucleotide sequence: TGTGCCAGCAGCTTAGGGCGCGCCCCGGAAGCTTTCTTT. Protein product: CASSLGRAPEAFF.

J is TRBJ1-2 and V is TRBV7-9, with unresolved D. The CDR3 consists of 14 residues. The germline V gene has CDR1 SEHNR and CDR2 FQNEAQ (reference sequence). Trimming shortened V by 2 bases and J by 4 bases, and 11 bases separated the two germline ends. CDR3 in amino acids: CASSLLQSSYGYTF. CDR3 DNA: TGTGCCAGCAGCTTATTACAGTCTTCCTATGGCTACACCTTC.

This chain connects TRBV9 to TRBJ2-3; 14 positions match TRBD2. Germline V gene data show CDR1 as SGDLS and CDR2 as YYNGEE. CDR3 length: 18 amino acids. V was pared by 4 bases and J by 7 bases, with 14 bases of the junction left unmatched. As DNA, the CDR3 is TGTGCCAGCAGCCCAACAACCAGACTAGCGGGGGGGCCCCATACGCAGTATTTT. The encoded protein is CASSPTTRLAGGPHTQYF.

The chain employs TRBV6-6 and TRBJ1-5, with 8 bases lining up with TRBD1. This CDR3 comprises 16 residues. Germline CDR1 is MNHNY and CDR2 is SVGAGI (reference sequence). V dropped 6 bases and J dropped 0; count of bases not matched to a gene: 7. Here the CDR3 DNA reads TGTGCCAGCAGCTTTCCTCAGGGGGCTAGCAATCAGCCCCAGCATTTT. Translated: CASSFPQGASNQPQHF.

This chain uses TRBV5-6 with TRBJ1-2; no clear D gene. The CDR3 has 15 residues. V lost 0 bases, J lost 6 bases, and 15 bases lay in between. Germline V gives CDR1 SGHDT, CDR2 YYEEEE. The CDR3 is CASSLGRAAWDGYTF. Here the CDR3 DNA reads TGTGCCAGCAGCTTGGGTAGGGCTGCTTGGGATGGCTACACCTTC.

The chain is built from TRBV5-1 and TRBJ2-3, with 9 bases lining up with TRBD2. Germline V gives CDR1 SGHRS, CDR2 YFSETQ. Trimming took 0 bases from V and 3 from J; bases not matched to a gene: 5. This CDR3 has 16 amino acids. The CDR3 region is CASSLAGSGGTDTQYF. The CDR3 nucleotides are TGCGCCAGCAGCTTGGCCGGAAGCGGGGGGACAGATACGCAGTATTTT.